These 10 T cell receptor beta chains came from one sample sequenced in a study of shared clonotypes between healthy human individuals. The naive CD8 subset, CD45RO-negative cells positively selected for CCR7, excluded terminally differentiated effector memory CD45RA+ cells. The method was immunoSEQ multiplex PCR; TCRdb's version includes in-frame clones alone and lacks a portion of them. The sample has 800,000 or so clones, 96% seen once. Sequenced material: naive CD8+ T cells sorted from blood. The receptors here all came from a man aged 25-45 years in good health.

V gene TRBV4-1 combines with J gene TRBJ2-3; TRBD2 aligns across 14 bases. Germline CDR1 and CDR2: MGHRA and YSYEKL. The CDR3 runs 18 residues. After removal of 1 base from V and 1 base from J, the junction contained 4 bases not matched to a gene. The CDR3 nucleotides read TGCGCCAGCAGCCAAGGACTAGCGGGAGGGGAACGCACAGATACGCAGTATTTT. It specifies CASSQGLAGGERTDTQYF.

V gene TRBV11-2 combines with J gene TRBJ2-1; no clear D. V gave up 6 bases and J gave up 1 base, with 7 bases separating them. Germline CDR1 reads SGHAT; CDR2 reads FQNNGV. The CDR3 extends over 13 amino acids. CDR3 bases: TGTGCCAGCAGGGAGCCATCCTACAATGAGCAGTTCTTC. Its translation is CASREPSYNEQFF.

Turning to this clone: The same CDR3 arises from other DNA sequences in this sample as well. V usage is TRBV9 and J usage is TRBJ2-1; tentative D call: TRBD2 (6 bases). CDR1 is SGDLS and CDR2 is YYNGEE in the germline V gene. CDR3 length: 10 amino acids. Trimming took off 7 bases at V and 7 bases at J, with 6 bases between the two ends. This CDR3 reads CASGGNEQFF. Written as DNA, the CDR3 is TGTGCCAGCGGAGGGAATGAGCAGTTCTTC.

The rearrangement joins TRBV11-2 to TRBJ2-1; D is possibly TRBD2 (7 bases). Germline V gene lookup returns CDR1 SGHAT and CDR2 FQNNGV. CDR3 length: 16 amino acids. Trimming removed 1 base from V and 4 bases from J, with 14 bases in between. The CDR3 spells CASSLGGGGLYNEQFF. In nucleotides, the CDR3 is TGTGCCAGCAGCTTAGGGGGAGGGGGACTGTACAATGAGCAGTTCTTC.

The CDR3 spells CASSFRLAGTNEQFF. In DNA form, the CDR3 reads TGTGCCAGCAGCTTTAGACTAGCGGGCACAAATGAGCAGTTCTTC. The J gene is TRBJ2-1, the V gene TRBV9, with 10 nucleotides matching TRBD2. There are 15 residues in the CDR3. Per the germline V gene, CDR1 is SGDLS and CDR2 is YYNGEE. Trimming removed 4 bases from V and 7 bases from J; junction bases left unmatched: 8.

CDR3 sequence reads: CASRGGGNSYEQYF. CDR3 nucleotide sequence: TGTGCCAGCAGGGGAGGGGGGAACAGCTACGAGCAGTACTTC. The chain has TRBV28 and TRBJ2-7; D is possibly TRBD2 (7 bases). Per the germline V gene, CDR1 is MDHEN and CDR2 is SYDVKM. Deletions cut 6 bases from V and 3 bases from J, with 15 bases between. This CDR3 contains 14 residues.

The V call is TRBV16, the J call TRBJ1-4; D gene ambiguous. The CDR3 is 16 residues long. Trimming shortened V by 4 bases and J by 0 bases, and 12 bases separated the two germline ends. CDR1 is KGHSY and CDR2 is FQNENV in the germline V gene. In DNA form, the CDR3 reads TGTGCCAGCAGCCCCCCCGGCCGGTCAACTAATGAAAAACTGTTTTTT. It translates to CASSPPGRSTNEKLFF.

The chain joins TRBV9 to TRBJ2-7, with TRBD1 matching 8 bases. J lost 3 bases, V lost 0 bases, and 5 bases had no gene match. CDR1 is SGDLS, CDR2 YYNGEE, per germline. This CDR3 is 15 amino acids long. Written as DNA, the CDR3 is TGTGCCAGCAGCGTAGAGGGTGACAGGGGCTACGAGCAGTACTTC. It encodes CASSVEGDRGYEQYF.

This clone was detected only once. The CDR3 DNA reads TGTGCCAGCAGTCGACAGGGGGCGCGGACTGAAGCTTTCTTT. This encodes CASSRQGARTEAFF. The J gene is TRBJ1-1, the V gene TRBV27; TRBD1 matches 10 bases. The germline gives CDR1 MNHEY, CDR2 SMNVEV (reference sequence). V trimming: 5 bases; J trimming: 5 bases; junction bases outside the gene matches: 5. The CDR3 runs 14 residues.

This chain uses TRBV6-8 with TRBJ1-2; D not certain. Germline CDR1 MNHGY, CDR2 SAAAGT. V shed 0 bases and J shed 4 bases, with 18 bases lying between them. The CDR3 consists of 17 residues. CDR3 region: CASSYSKDFPRPYGYTF. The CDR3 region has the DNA TGTGCCAGCAGTTACTCGAAGGACTTCCCGAGGCCCTATGGCTACACCTTC.